This note documents a single TCR beta chain sequence. The antigen remains undetermined. This sample stems from a study of lymphopenia after photon versus proton radiotherapy. Study findings and constraints: Post-nadir diversity loss with photons came from oligoclonal expansion, particularly CD8+ Temra cells.

The protocol was immunoSEQ multiplex PCR, while the TCRdb copy is restricted to in-frame clones and leaves out a portion. The sample records more than 25,000 clones, roughly 89% being singletons. V shed 1 base and J 8 bases; nucleotides not matched to a gene: 13. CDR1 is LGHNA and CDR2 is YNFKEQ in the germline V gene. The CDR3 is 18 residues long. The specimen was peripheral blood, collected from a patient treated with photon-based radiotherapy. V gene TRBV4-2 combines with J gene TRBJ1-6, with 8 bases identical to TRBD1. This clonotype originated in a man between 50 and 59 years old with gastric cancer. CDR3 nucleotide sequence: TGTGCCAGCAGCCAAGGTTACAGGGGGGCGGCGGGGGATTCACCCCTCCACTTT. Translating it yields CASSQGYRGAAGDSPLHF.